This TCR beta chain comes out of a study of Graves' ophthalmopathy and Graves' hyperthyroidism. Many counts were recorded for this clonotype. RNA transcripts yielded amplified TCR beta CDR3 regions. The first round was an RT-PCR with HTBI primers, and the second round was a multiplex PCR. MiXCR, run by TCRdb on the multiplex PCR reads, gives a single entry per CDR3 protein. The sample has about 200,000 distinct CDR3 sequences, around 30% seen once; the top ten hold about 8.2%. The receptor's source is a man aged 50-60 years with Graves' ophthalmopathy. Material for sequencing was peripheral blood.

For the CDR3, the DNA is TGTGCCAGCGTCACGGGGGGCTTGATCCTTGAAGCTTTCTTT. Protein product: CASVTGGLILEAFF. The chain links TRBV6-2 or TRBV6-3 to TRBJ1-1; D possibly corresponds to TRBD1 (6 bases). Germline loops: CDR1 MNHEY, CDR2 SVGEGT. Trimming took 8 bases from V and 7 from J, leaving 20 bases between them. The CDR3 has 14 amino acids.